One sample yielded the 10 T cell receptor beta chains listed below, sequenced in a study of siplizumab effects on memory and regulatory T cells. Some clones are missing from TCRdb's copy, which holds only in-frame ones; the method was immunoSEQ multiplex PCR. The sample yields approximately 100,000 clones, roughly 94% seen once. Sequenced: Tregs sorted from blood. The receptors were sampled from a human donor in good health.

The chain carries TRBV21-1 and TRBJ2-7; the table's D gene call, TRBD2, was not cross checked with the DNA. TRBV21-1 is a known pseudogene. The CDR3 consists of 17 residues. CDR3 amino acids: CASLDKRELAGSYEQYF. The CDR3 DNA follows: TGTGCCAGCCTAGATAAGCGGGAGCTAGCGGGGTCCTACGAGCAGTACTTC.

The chain links TRBV11-2 to TRBJ2-1; D may match TRBD1 or TRBD2 (6 bases each). V lost 5 bases and J lost 8, with 16 bases in between. The CDR3 length is 14 residues. Germline V lookup: CDR1 SGHAT, CDR2 FQNNGV. The CDR3 is CASSRRGGQDEQFF. The CDR3 DNA reads TGTGCCAGCAGCCGTAGAGGGGGGCAGGATGAGCAGTTCTTC. The whole variable domain, filled in from reference TRBV11-2 and TRBJ2-1, reads EAGVAQSPRYKIIEKRQSVAFWCNPISGHATLYWYQQILGQGPKLLIQFQNNGVVDDSQLPKDRFSAERLKGVDSTLKIQPAKLEDSAVYLCASSRRGGQDEQFFGPGTRLTVL.

The chain links TRBV6-1 to TRBJ2-7, with 8 nucleotides matching TRBD2. Trimming cost V 5 bases and J 7 bases; bases outside gene matches: 4. This CDR3 has 12 amino acids. Germline assignment: CDR1 MNHNS and CDR2 SASEGT. CDR3: CASSQSGGEQYF. The CDR3 coding sequence is TGTGCCAGCAGTCAATCGGGGGGGGAGCAGTACTTC.

V and J are TRBV20-1 and TRBJ1-2; D uncertain. CDR3 length equals 11 residues. Germline CDR1 and CDR2: DFQATT and SNEGSKA (reference sequence). Trimming removed 0 bases at V and 4 bases at J, with 3 bases between. The CDR3 DNA sequence: TGCAGTGCTAGAGAGATCTATGGCTACACCTTC. It codes for CSAREIYGYTF.

The V gene is TRBV18, the J gene TRBJ2-1, with a tentative D call TRBD2 (5 bases). The CDR3 contains 12 residues. Per the germline V gene, CDR1 is KGHSH and CDR2 is LQKENI. V dropped 6 bases and J dropped 9 bases, with 12 bases sitting between them. CDR3 residues: CASSGLGVEQFF. DNA for the CDR3: TGTGCCAGCTCCGGACTCGGTGTTGAGCAGTTCTTC.

The chain has TRBV5-1 and TRBJ2-1, with 11 bases identical to TRBD2. V was pared by 6 bases and J by 12 bases, with 26 bases of the junction left unmatched. The CDR3 is 19 amino acids. In germline, CDR1 is SGHRS, CDR2 YFSETQ. The CDR3 loop reads CASTQSPGLAALPDLGQFF. The CDR3 DNA reads as TGCGCCAGCACCCAATCCCCGGGACTAGCGGCACTACCCGACCTCGGGCAGTTCTTC.

The chain couples TRBV14 to TRBJ1-2, with 7 bases matching TRBD1. Germline V lookup: CDR1 SGHDN, CDR2 FVKESK. Trimming removed 3 bases from V and 4 bases from J; junction bases left unmatched: 2. The CDR3 consists of 13 residues. The CDR3 bases are TGTGCCAGCAGCCAGGGACAGAGCTATGGCTACACCTTC. Its protein is CASSQGQSYGYTF.

Here the CDR3 reads CASRPDRATYGYTF. DNA for the CDR3: TGTGCCAGCAGACCGGACAGGGCGACCTATGGCTACACCTTC. The V gene is TRBV28, the J gene TRBJ1-2; the match to TRBD1 covers 8 bases. Germline V CDR1 and CDR2: MDHEN, SYDVKM. This CDR3 region has 14 residues. Trimming removed 6 bases from V and 4 bases from J; junction bases left unmatched: 7.

J is TRBJ2-3 and V is TRBV21-1; no check of the table's D call, TRBD1, against the DNA was made. TRBV21-1 is recorded as a pseudogene. The CDR3 runs to 15 residues. CDR3 in amino acids: CASSKVGTPPDTQYF. CDR3 bases: TGTGCCAGCAGCAAAGTAGGGACACCACCAGATACGCAGTATTTT.

This chain links TRBV25-1 with TRBJ1-2; D is unclear. V dropped 5 bases and J dropped 0 bases, with 7 bases sitting between them. Germline V gene lookup returns CDR1 MGHDK and CDR2 SYGVNS. The CDR3 runs 13 residues. This CDR3 is CASSTRANYGYTF. The CDR3, as DNA: TGTGCCAGCAGTACTAGGGCTAACTATGGCTACACCTTC.